The 29 T cell receptor beta chains presented below share a single source sample, sequenced in a study of blood T cell repertoires in COVID-19. Clones were sequenced by immunoSEQ multiplex PCR, and TCRdb holds only the in-frame ones, with some missing. The sample consists of fewer than 110,000 clones, less than 90% of them appearing once. What was sequenced was peripheral blood. The receptors here all came from a human donor in a cohort sampled during active COVID-19.

The chain is built from TRBV4-1 and TRBJ1-6; a possible D gene is TRBD1 (5 bases). This CDR3 spans 16 amino acids. Per the germline V gene, CDR1 is MGHRA and CDR2 is YSYEKL. V lost 7 bases and J lost 7, with 20 bases in between. CDR3 bases: TGCGCCAGCACCCTGCGGGAGGGGCTTCGGAATTCACCCCTCCACTTT. It translates to CASTLREGLRNSPLHF.

V gene TRBV9 combines with J gene TRBJ1-4, with a possible D match to TRBD1 (6 bases). CDR1 SGDLS and CDR2 YYNGEE come from the germline V gene. Deletions cut 4 bases from V and 1 base from J, with 11 bases between. The CDR3 has 15 residues. CDR3 sequence: CASSTRGGTNEKLFF. As DNA, the CDR3 is TGTGCCAGCAGCACCCGAGGGGGAACTAATGAAAAACTGTTTTTT. Full variable domain (remainder filled in from reference TRBV9 and TRBJ1-4): DSGVTQTPKHLITATGQRVTLRCSPRSGDLSVYWYQQSLDQGLQFLIQYYNGEERAKGNILERFSAQQFPDLHSELNLSSLELGDSALYFCASSTRGGTNEKLFFGSGTQLSVL.

The chain combines TRBV6-5 with TRBJ1-1, with D possibly TRBD1 on 6 matching bases. V lost 0 bases, J lost 1 base, and 9 bases lay in between. Germline V gives CDR1 MNHEY, CDR2 SVGAGI. The CDR3 runs 15 residues. DNA of the CDR3: TGTGCCAGCAGTTACTCCGGGGGGGCGAACACTGAAGCTTTCTTT. Translation: CASSYSGGANTEAFF.

This chain links TRBV21-1 with TRBJ2-4; the tabulated D call, TRBD1, remains unverified against the DNA. TRBV21-1 has pseudogene status. The CDR3 runs to 13 residues. The CDR3 here is CASSTDFRQSEYF. In DNA form, the CDR3 reads TGTGCCAGCAGCACCGATTTCAGACAGAGTGAGTACTTC.

This rearrangement joins TRBV2 to TRBJ1-1; 8 bases align to TRBD1. Losses at the gene ends were 6 bases for V and 0 bases for J; bases not matched to a gene: 12. The germline CDR1 and CDR2 sequences are SNHLY and FYNNEI. This CDR3 comprises 17 residues. The CDR3 sequence: CASSPYGTGHMNTEAFF. Here the CDR3 DNA reads TGTGCCAGCAGCCCCTATGGGACAGGCCACATGAACACTGAAGCTTTCTTT.

The chain links TRBV9 to TRBJ2-1; 7 nucleotides line up with TRBD2. The CDR3 totals 18 residues. J gave up 0 bases and V 0 bases, and 9 bases lay outside the gene matches. The germline CDR1 and CDR2 sequences are SGDLS and YYNGEE. The CDR3, as DNA: TGTGCCAGCAGCGTAGGTCGCGGGGGTGGAGACTCCTACAATGAGCAGTTCTTC. Translating gives CASSVGRGGGDSYNEQFF. The variable domain in full, with the rest retrieved from reference TRBV9 and TRBJ2-1, is DSGVTQTPKHLITATGQRVTLRCSPRSGDLSVYWYQQSLDQGLQFLIQYYNGEERAKGNILERFSAQQFPDLHSELNLSSLELGDSALYFCASSVGRGGGDSYNEQFFGPGTRLTVL.

This chain joins TRBV5-4 and TRBJ2-1; 10 bases fit TRBD2. The germline V gene has CDR1 SGHNT and CDR2 YYREEE (reference sequence). J was trimmed by 8 bases and V by 0 bases; bases with no gene match: 2. This CDR3 comprises 14 residues. CDR3 residues: CASSLASGGDEQFF. The DNA for the CDR3 is TGTGCCAGCAGCTTGGCGAGCGGGGGGGATGAGCAGTTCTTC.

The chain carries TRBV6-2 or TRBV6-3 and TRBJ1-4, with 7 bases identical to TRBD1. The junction had 3 bases not matched to a gene; V was cut back by 2 bases and J by 0 bases. CDR1 and CDR2 (germline): MNHEY, SVGEGT. CDR3 length: 16 residues. The CDR3 loop reads CASSYDGTATNEKLFF. The CDR3 nucleotides are TGTGCCAGCAGTTACGACGGGACAGCAACTAATGAAAAACTGTTTTTT.

V is TRBV6-1 and J is TRBJ2-7; TRBD1 matches at 7 bases. CDR1 is MNHNS, CDR2 SASEGT, per germline. The CDR3 sequence is 15 residues long. V was pared by 3 bases and J by 2 bases, with 7 bases of the junction left unmatched. Here the CDR3 reads CASSEYPGQTYEQYF. CDR3 DNA: TGTGCCAGCAGTGAGTACCCGGGACAGACCTACGAGCAGTACTTC.

The J gene is TRBJ2-7, the V gene TRBV11-2, with D maybe TRBD1 (5 bases). Germline values: CDR1 SGHAT, CDR2 FQNNGV. The CDR3 contains 13 residues. V was cut by 1 base and J by 7 bases, with 11 bases left in between. The CDR3 region is CASSLVAQGEQYF. The DNA of the CDR3 is TGTGCCAGCAGCTTAGTAGCTCAGGGTGAGCAGTACTTC.

The rearrangement links TRBV19 to TRBJ2-3; 8 bases map to TRBD1. This CDR3 region has 15 residues. Germline loops: CDR1 LNHDA, CDR2 SQIVND (reference sequence). V was clipped by 4 bases and J by 1 base; unmatched bases: 4. The CDR3 bases are TGTGCCAGTAGTACGGACAGGGAGGGCACAGATACGCAGTATTTT. Residues: CASSTDREGTDTQYF.

The rearrangement uses TRBV7-2 and TRBJ2-3; 9 bases line up with TRBD2. CDR3 length: 15 amino acids. Germline lookup yields CDR1 SGHTA and CDR2 FQGNSA. With V trimmed by 3 bases and J by 2 bases, 3 bases remained unmatched. CDR3 sequence reads: CASSLTSGHTDTQYF. The CDR3 coding sequence is TGTGCCAGCAGCTTGACTAGCGGACACACAGATACGCAGTATTTT. Combining the CDR3 with reference TRBV7-2 and TRBJ2-3 gives the whole variable domain GAGVSQSPSNKVTEKGKDVELRCDPISGHTALYWYRQSLGQGLEFLIYFQGNSAPDKSGLPSDRFSAERTGGSVSTLTIQRTQQEDSAVYLCASSLTSGHTDTQYFGPGTRLTVL.

The rearrangement links TRBV4-2 to TRBJ2-2, with 8 nucleotides matching TRBD1. CDR3 length equals 16 residues. Germline trimming cut 4 bases from V and 6 bases from J; bases unmatched to any gene: 10. Germline V lookup: CDR1 LGHNA, CDR2 YNFKEQ. CDR3 protein: CASSPTFDRGAGELFF. The CDR3 nucleotides read TGTGCCAGCAGCCCTACTTTCGACAGGGGCGCCGGGGAGCTGTTTTTT.

The V and J genes are TRBV30 and TRBJ2-3; 13 bases map to TRBD2. CDR1 is GTSNPN, CDR2 SVGIG, per germline (reference sequence). The CDR3 consists of 18 residues. V was pared by 0 bases and J by 4 bases, with 10 bases of the junction left unmatched. CDR3 sequence reads: CAWSVPTSGGIRADTQYF. CDR3 DNA sequence: TGTGCCTGGAGTGTACCGACTAGCGGGGGGATTAGGGCAGATACGCAGTATTTT.

This sequence joins TRBV3-1 (or the pseudogene TRBV3-2) and TRBJ1-5; 7 bases fit TRBD1. CDR1 LGHDT and CDR2 YNNKEL come from the germline V gene (reference sequence). V gave up 1 base and J gave up 6 bases; unmatched junction bases: 9. The CDR3 totals 16 residues. Here the CDR3 reads CASSQGPGDRSQPQHF. The DNA for the CDR3 is TGTGCCAGCAGCCAAGGCCCTGGGGACAGAAGTCAGCCCCAGCATTTT.

The chain links TRBV5-1 to TRBJ2-1; weak D call: TRBD2 (5 bases). Looked up from germline, CDR1 is SGHRS and CDR2 is YFSETQ. Trimming removed 6 bases at V and 0 bases at J, with 7 bases between. The CDR3 loop spans 13 amino acids. In DNA, the CDR3 is TGCGCCAGCAACCGGGACTCCTACAATGAGCAGTTCTTC. It yields the protein CASNRDSYNEQFF.

The chain uses TRBV6-5 and TRBJ2-7, with TRBD2 matching 10 bases. Germline V gene lookup returns CDR1 MNHEY and CDR2 SVGAGI. V dropped 5 bases and J dropped 13; count of bases not matched to a gene: 14. This CDR3 comprises 14 residues. This CDR3 is CASSPDQASGSFYF. As DNA, the CDR3 is TGTGCCAGCAGTCCGGACCAGGCTAGCGGGAGCTTCTACTTC.

This chain joins TRBV29-1 and TRBJ2-3; TRBD1 agrees at 10 bases. V lost 5 bases, J lost 6 bases, and 8 bases stayed unmatched. The CDR3 extends over 14 amino acids. CDR1 and CDR2 (germline): SQVTM, ANQGSEA. DNA for the CDR3: TGCAGCGTTAGAAGGTGGACAGGGGGGGATACGCAGTATTTT. Translated, it gives CSVRRWTGGDTQYF.

The chain uses TRBV28 and TRBJ1-2, with D possibly TRBD1 on 6 matching bases. The CDR3 consists of 16 residues. The V end lost 7 bases, the J end lost 1 base, and 19 bases lay between the germline ends. CDR1 MDHEN and CDR2 SYDVKM come from the germline V gene. The CDR3: CASIRFTGILNYGYTF. For the CDR3, the DNA is TGTGCCAGCATAAGATTTACAGGGATCCTTAACTATGGCTACACCTTC.

The genes are TRBV7-9 and TRBJ1-1; D call uncertain. Germline CDR1 SEHNR, CDR2 FQNEAQ (reference sequence). CDR3 size: 15 residues. Trimming cost V 4 bases and J 1 base, with 13 bases left between them. CDR3 in DNA: TGTGCCAGCAGCTCGACACGATCCCCGAACACTGAAGCTTTCTTT. Protein product: CASSSTRSPNTEAFF.

V gene TRBV7-6 combines with J gene TRBJ2-2; 7 bases are a match to TRBD1. With V trimmed by 2 bases and J by 6 bases, 3 bases remained unmatched. CDR1 is SGHVS and CDR2 is FNYEAQ in the germline V gene. This CDR3 region has 14 residues. The CDR3 here is CASSLRGRPGELFF. CDR3 nucleotide sequence: TGTGCCAGCAGCTTAAGGGGGCGTCCCGGGGAGCTGTTTTTT.

This chain joins TRBV29-1 and TRBJ1-2, with a possible D match to TRBD1 (5 bases). The CDR3 consists of 14 residues. V lost 6 bases, J lost 7 bases, and 21 bases lay in between. Germline CDR1 reads SQVTM; CDR2 reads ANQGSEA. This CDR3 is CSVPWTGVSLGYTF. The CDR3 DNA reads TGCAGCGTGCCGTGGACGGGGGTTTCTCTTGGCTACACCTTC.

CDR3 coding DNA: TGTGCCAGCAGTCGACTAGCGGGAGCTACCGGGGAGCTGTTTTTT. Translation: CASSRLAGATGELFF. V and J are TRBV27 and TRBJ2-2, with 12 bases aligning to TRBD2. The CDR3 consists of 15 residues. Germline-derived CDR1 and CDR2 are MNHEY and SMNVEV (reference sequence). V trimming: 5 bases; J trimming: 5 bases; junction bases outside the gene matches: 3.

The chain uses TRBV5-4 and TRBJ1-2, with D possibly matching TRBD1 (5 bases). The germline V gene encodes CDR1 SGHNT and CDR2 YYREEE (reference sequence). V was trimmed by 0 bases and J by 7 bases, leaving 7 bases between them. The CDR3 has 12 residues. The chain's CDR3 is CASSLDGGGYTF. In nucleotides, the CDR3 is TGTGCCAGCAGCTTGGACGGGGGTGGCTACACCTTC.

In nucleotides, the CDR3 is TGTGCCAGCAGCTTAGTAGGGGCGGGGGCCGTCTCTGGGGCCAACGTCCTGACTTTC. This translates into CASSLVGAGAVSGANVLTF. The rearrangement uses TRBV11-2 and TRBJ2-6; D possibly corresponds to TRBD2 (7 bases). This CDR3 contains 19 residues. The germline CDR1 and CDR2 sequences are SGHAT and FQNNGV. V was clipped by 1 base and J by 0 bases, with 16 bases between them.

The V call is TRBV2, the J call TRBJ1-2; 10 bases agree with TRBD1. CDR3 length: 14 amino acids. Germline V gene data show CDR1 as SNHLY and CDR2 as FYNNEI. V lost 8 bases, J lost 7 bases, and 10 bases stayed unmatched. The CDR3 sequence is CASCWDRGFSGYTF. The CDR3 DNA is TGTGCCAGCTGCTGGGACAGGGGATTCTCTGGCTACACCTTC.

In this sample, this clone turned up a few times. The chain is built from TRBV4-2 and TRBJ2-3; D not resolved. Per the germline V gene, CDR1 is LGHNA and CDR2 is YNFKEQ. V lost 0 bases to trimming and J lost 6 bases, with 4 bases between them. The CDR3 runs to 12 residues. The CDR3 coding sequence is TGTGCCAGCAGCCAAGATGAGGATACGCAGTATTTT. Encoded protein: CASSQDEDTQYF.

This clone was observed once. The chain uses TRBV5-1 and TRBJ1-1; tentative D call: TRBD1 (5 bases). The germline V and J ends were trimmed by 4 bases and 2 bases, with 12 bases remaining between them. This CDR3 has 14 amino acids. CDR1 and CDR2 from the germline V gene are SGHRS and YFSETQ. CDR3 coding DNA: TGCGCCAGCAGCCTATCGACAGTAAACACTGAAGCTTTCTTT. Translated: CASSLSTVNTEAFF.

The chain couples TRBV28 to TRBJ1-1; D might be TRBD1 (6 bases). Trimming removed 5 bases from V and 4 bases from J, with 17 bases in between. This CDR3 is 15 amino acids long. Germline CDR1 reads MDHEN; CDR2 reads SYDVKM. This chain's CDR3 is CASSQIMYRVTEAFF. In DNA, the CDR3 is TGTGCCAGCAGTCAGATCATGTACAGGGTCACTGAAGCTTTCTTT.